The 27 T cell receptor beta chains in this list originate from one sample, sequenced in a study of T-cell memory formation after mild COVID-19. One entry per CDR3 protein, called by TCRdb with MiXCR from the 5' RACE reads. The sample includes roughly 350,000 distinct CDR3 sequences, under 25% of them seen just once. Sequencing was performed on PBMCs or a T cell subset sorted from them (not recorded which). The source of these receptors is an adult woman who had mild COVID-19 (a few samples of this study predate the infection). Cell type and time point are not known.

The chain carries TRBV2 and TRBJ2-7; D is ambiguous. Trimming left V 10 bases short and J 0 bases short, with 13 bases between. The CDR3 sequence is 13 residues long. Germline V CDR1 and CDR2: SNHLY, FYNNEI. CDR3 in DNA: TGTGCCAACGGCCCCTGGGGCTCCTACGAGCAGTACTTC. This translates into CANGPWGSYEQYF. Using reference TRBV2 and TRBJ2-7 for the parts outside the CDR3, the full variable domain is EPEVTQTPSHQVTQMGQEVILRCVPISNHLYFYWYRQILGQKVEFLVSFYNNEISEKSEIFDDQFSVERPDGSNFTLKIRSTKLEDSAMYFCANGPWGSYEQYFGPGTRLTVT.

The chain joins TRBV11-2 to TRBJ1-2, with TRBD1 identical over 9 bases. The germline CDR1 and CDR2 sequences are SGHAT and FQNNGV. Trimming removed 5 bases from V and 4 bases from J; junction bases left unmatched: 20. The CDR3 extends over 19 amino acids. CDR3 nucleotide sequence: TGTGCCAGCAGCAAGGAGTTGACAACCGGGACAGGGCTCACCTATGGCTACACCTTC. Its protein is CASSKELTTGTGLTYGYTF.

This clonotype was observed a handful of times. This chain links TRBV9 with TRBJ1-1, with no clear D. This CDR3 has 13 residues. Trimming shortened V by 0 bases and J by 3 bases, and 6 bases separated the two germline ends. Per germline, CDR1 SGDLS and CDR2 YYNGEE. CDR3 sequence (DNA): TGTGCCAGCAGCGTAGTCGGGGACACTGAAGCTTTCTTT. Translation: CASSVVGDTEAFF.

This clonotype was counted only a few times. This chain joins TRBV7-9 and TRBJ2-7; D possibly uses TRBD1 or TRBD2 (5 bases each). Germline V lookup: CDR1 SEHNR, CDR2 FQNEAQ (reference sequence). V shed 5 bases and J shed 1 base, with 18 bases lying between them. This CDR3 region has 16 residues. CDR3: CASSIFPGTVSYEQYF. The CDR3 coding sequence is TGTGCCAGCAGCATCTTCCCGGGGACGGTTTCCTACGAGCAGTACTTC. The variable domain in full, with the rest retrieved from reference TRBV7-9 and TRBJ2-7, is DTGVSQNPRHKITKRGQNVTFRCDPISEHNRLYWYRQTLGQGPEFLTYFQNEAQLEKSRLLSDRFSAERPKGSFSTLEIQRTEQGDSAMYLCASSIFPGTVSYEQYFGPGTRLTVT.

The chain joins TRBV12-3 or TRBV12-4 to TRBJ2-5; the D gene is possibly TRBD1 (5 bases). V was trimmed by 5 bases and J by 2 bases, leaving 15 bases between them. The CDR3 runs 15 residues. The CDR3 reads CASSPTGRTQETQYF. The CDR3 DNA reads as TGTGCCAGCAGTCCCACAGGACGGACACAAGAGACCCAGTACTTC.

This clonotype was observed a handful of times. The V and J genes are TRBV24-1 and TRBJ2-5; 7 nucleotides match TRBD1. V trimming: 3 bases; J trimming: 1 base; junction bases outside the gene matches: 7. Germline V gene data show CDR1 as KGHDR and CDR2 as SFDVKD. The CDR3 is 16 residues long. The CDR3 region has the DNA TGTGCCACCAGTGATGTATTACAGGGGAGCCAAGAGACCCAGTACTTC. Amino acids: CATSDVLQGSQETQYF.

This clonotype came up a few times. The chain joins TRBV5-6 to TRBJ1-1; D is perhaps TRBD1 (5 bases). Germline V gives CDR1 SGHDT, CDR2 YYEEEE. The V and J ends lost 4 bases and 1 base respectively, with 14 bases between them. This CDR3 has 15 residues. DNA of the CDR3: TGTGCCAGCAGCGGACCGACAACAGGGAACACTGAAGCTTTCTTT. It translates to CASSGPTTGNTEAFF.

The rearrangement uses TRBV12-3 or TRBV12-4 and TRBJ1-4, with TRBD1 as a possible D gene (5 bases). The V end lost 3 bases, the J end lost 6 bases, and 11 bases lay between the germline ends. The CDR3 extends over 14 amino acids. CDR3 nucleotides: TGTGCCAGCAGTTTGGGGCAGGGATATGAAAAACTGTTTTTT. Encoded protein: CASSLGQGYEKLFF.

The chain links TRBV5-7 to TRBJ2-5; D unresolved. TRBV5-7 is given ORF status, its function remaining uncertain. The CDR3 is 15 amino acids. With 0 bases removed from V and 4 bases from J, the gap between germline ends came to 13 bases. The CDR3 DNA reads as TGTGCCAGCAGCTTGGAGGGCTTTCCCAGAGAGACCCAGTACTTC. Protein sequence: CASSLEGFPRETQYF.

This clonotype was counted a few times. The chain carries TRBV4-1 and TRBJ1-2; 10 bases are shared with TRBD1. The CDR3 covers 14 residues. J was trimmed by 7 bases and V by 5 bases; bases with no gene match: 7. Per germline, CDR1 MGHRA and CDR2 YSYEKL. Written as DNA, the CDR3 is TGCGCCAGCAGCTTCGGGACAGGGGATGGTGGCTACACCTTC. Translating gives CASSFGTGDGGYTF.

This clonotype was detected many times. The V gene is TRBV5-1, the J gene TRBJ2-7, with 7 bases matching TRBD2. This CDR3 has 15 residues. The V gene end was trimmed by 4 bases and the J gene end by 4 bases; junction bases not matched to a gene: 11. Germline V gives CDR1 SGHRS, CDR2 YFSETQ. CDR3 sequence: CASSPGLGDVYEQYF. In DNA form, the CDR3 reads TGCGCCAGCAGCCCCGGACTAGGCGACGTTTACGAGCAGTACTTC.

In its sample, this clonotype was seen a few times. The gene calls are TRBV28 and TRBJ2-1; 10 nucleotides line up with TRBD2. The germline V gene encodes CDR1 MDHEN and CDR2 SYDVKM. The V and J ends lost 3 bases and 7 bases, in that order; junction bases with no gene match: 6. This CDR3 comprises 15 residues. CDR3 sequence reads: CASSFPSGRANEQFF. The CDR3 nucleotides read TGTGCCAGCAGTTTCCCCAGCGGGAGGGCAAATGAGCAGTTCTTC. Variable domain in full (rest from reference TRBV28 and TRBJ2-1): DVKVTQSSRYLVKRTGEKVFLECVQDMDHENMFWYRQDPGLGLRLIYFSYDVKMKEKGDIPEGYSVSREKKERFSLILESASTNQTSMYLCASSFPSGRANEQFFGPGTRLTVL.

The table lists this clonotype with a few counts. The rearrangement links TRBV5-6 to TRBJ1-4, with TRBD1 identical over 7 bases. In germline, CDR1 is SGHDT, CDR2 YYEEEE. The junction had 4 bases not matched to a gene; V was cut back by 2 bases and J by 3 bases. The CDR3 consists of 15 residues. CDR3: CASSFGTVSNEKLFF. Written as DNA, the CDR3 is TGTGCCAGCAGCTTCGGGACAGTATCTAATGAAAAACTGTTTTTT.

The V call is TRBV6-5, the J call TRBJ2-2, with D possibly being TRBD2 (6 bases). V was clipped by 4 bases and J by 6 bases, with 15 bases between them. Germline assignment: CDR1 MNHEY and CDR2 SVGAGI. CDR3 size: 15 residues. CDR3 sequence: CASSSPVGGPGELFF. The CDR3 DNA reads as TGTGCCAGCAGTTCCCCGGTGGGAGGACCCGGGGAGCTGTTTTTT.

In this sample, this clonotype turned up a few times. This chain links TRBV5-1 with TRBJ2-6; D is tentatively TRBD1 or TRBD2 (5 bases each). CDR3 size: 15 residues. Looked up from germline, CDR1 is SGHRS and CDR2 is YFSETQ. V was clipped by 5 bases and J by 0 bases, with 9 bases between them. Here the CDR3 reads CASRTGPSGANVLTF. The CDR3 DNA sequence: TGCGCCAGCAGAACGGGGCCCTCTGGGGCCAACGTCCTGACTTTC.

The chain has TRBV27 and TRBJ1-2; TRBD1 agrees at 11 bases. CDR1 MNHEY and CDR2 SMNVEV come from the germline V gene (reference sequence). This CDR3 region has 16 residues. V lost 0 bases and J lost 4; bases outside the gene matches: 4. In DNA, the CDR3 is TGTGCCAGCAGTTTATCCGGACAGGGGGCTGGCTATGGCTACACCTTC. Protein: CASSLSGQGAGYGYTF.

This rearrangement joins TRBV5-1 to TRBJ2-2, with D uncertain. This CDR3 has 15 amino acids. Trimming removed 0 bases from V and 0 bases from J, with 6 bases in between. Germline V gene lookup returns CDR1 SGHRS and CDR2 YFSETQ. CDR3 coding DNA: TGCGCCAGCAGCTTGGCGAAAGCGAACACCGGGGAGCTGTTTTTT. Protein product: CASSLAKANTGELFF. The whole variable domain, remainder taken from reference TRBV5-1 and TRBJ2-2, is KAGVTQTPRYLIKTRGQQVTLSCSPISGHRSVSWYQQTPGQGLQFLFEYFSETQRNKGNFPGRFSGRQFSNSRSEMNVSTLELGDSALYLCASSLAKANTGELFFGEGSRLTVL.

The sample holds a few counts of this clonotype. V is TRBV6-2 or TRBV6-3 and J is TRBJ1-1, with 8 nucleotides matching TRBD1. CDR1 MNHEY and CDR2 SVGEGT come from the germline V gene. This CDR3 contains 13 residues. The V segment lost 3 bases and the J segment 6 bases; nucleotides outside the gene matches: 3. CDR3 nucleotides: TGTGCCAGCAGTTATTCACAGGGGGCTGAAGCTTTCTTT. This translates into CASSYSQGAEAFF.

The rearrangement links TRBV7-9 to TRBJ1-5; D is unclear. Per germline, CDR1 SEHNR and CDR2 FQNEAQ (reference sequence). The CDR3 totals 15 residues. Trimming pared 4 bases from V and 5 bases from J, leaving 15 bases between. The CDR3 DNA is TGTGCCAGCAGCTCGCCAGGCCTCTCCGATCAGCCCCAGCATTTT. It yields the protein CASSSPGLSDQPQHF.

CDR3: CATSDLGGANEQFF. CDR3 sequence (DNA): TGTGCCACCAGTGATTTGGGAGGGGCCAATGAGCAGTTCTTC. The chain combines TRBV24-1 with TRBJ2-1; D may be TRBD2 (6 bases). The germline V gene encodes CDR1 KGHDR and CDR2 SFDVKD. Trimming pared 0 bases from V and 6 bases from J, leaving 8 bases between. The CDR3 runs to 14 residues.

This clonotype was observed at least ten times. CDR3 loop: CASSNPTGAPRGVCEQYF. The CDR3 DNA is TGTGCCAGCAGCAACCCCACAGGAGCTCCGCGGGGTGTGTGCGAGCAGTACTTC. The V call is TRBV21-1, the J call TRBJ2-7; the D call of TRBD1 is as the table states it, not checked on the DNA. TRBV21-1 is a pseudogene segment. CDR3 length equals 18 residues.

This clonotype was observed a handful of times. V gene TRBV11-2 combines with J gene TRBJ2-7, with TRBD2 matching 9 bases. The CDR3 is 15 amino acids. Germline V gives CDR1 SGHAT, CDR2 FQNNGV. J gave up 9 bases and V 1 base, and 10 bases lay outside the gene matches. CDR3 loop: CASSLGRLAGNGQYF. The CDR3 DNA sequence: TGTGCCAGCAGCTTAGGACGCCTAGCGGGAAATGGGCAGTACTTC.

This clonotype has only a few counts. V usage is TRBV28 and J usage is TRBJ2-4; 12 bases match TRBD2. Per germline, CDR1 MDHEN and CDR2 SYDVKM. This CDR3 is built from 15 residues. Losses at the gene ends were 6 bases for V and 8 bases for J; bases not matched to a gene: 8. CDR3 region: CASSPALAGGDIQYF. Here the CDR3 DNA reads TGTGCCAGCAGCCCAGCCCTAGCGGGAGGGGACATTCAGTACTTC.

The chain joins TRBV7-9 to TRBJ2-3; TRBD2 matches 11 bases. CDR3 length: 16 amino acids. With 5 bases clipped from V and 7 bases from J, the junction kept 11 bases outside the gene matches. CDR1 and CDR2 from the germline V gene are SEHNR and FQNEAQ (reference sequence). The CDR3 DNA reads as TGTGCCAGCAGCCCTGGACTAGCGGGTCTAACCTATACGCAGTATTTT. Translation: CASSPGLAGLTYTQYF.

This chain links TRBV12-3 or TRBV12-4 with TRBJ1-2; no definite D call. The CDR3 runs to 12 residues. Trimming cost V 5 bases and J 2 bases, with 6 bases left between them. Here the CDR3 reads CASSATNYGYTF. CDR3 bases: TGTGCCAGCAGTGCAACCAACTATGGCTACACCTTC.

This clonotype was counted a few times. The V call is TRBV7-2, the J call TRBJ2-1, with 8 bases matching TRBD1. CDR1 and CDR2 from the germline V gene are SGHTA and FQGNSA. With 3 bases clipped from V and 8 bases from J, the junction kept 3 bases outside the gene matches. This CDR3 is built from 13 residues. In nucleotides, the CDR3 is TGTGCCAGCAGCTTCGGGACAGGCGATGAGCAGTTCTTC. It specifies CASSFGTGDEQFF. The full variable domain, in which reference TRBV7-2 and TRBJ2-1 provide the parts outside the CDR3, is GAGVSQSPSNKVTEKGKDVELRCDPISGHTALYWYRQSLGQGLEFLIYFQGNSAPDKSGLPSDRFSAERTGGSVSTLTIQRTQQEDSAVYLCASSFGTGDEQFFGPGTRLTVL.

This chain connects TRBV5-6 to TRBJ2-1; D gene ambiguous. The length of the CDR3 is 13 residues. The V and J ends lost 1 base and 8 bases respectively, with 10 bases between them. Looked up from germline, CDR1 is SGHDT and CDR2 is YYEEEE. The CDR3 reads CASSLPPPHEQFF. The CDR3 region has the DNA TGTGCCAGCAGCTTGCCCCCGCCCCATGAGCAGTTCTTC.